Detailed here is one T cell receptor (beta chain). This sample was taken from a study of a mutant IDH1 vaccine in newly diagnosed glioma. The overall study: The therapy given earlier, which was standard therapy, consisted of radiotherapy, temozolomide, or both, and most of the patients received both.

Assay used: immunoSEQ multiplex PCR; TCRdb lists only in-frame clones, some missing. The sample records some 61,000 clones, approximately 86% being singletons. Time point reported: baseline, week 1 (first vaccination visit). Indicated treatment: pre-vaccination baseline after standard-of-care therapy. The sample consisted of PBMCs, taken from a glioma patient treated with radiotherapy, temozolomide or both. The clonotype was recovered from a man younger than 40 with glioma.

DNA for the CDR3: TGCGCCAGCAGCCCCTCCGGGTCCTGGGGAAGAAACACCATATATTTT. Translating gives CASSPSGSWGRNTIYF. This chain links TRBV5-1 with TRBJ1-3; D remains ambiguous. V was cut by 4 bases and J by 5 bases, with 19 bases left in between. Germline values: CDR1 SGHRS, CDR2 YFSETQ. There are 16 residues in the CDR3. Full variable domain (rest looked up from reference TRBV5-1 and TRBJ1-3): KAGVTQTPRYLIKTRGQQVTLSCSPISGHRSVSWYQQTPGQGLQFLFEYFSETQRNKGNFPGRFSGRQFSNSRSEMNVSTLELGDSALYLCASSPSGSWGRNTIYFGEGSWLTVV.